These 21 T cell receptor beta chains were sequenced from one sample in a study of regulatory T cells in long-lasting Graves disease. Investigators prepared the TCR beta libraries by applying iRepertoire HTBI primers and Arm-PCR of CDR3 regions. TCRdb recomputed calls from the multiplex PCR reads with MiXCR, one row per CDR3 protein. The sample shows roughly 420,000 distinct CDR3 sequences, about a sixth of them seen only once. Sample time point: newly diagnosed GD, antithyroid drugs for less than 3 months. The TCR library was made from RNA that had been extracted from PBMCs in TRIzol. These same records also appear under a second study, on T cells in Graves' hyperthyroidism and ophthalmopathy.

The sequencing here drew on peripheral blood mononuclear cells (PBMCs), taken at new diagnosis, from a patient treated with antithyroid drugs. These receptors originate from a woman in her late teens or twenties with Graves disease.

This clonotype was seen ten or more times. The rearrangement uses TRBV7-2 and TRBJ2-1, with 7 bases identical to TRBD1. CDR1 is SGHTA and CDR2 is FQGNSA in the germline V gene. The CDR3 loop spans 15 amino acids. Germline trimming cut 5 bases from V and 4 bases from J; bases unmatched to any gene: 8. Here the CDR3 reads CASSLTGARYNEQFF. The DNA of the CDR3 is TGTGCCAGCAGCCTCACAGGGGCGCGGTACAATGAGCAGTTCTTC.

This clonotype was recorded many times. The rearrangement uses TRBV7-2 and TRBJ2-3; TRBD1 matches at 8 bases. The junction had 10 bases not matched to a gene; V was cut back by 6 bases and J by 5 bases. CDR3 length: 15 residues. Germline-derived CDR1 and CDR2 are SGHTA and FQGNSA. The CDR3 reads CASSLQGDGIDTQYF. In DNA, the CDR3 is TGTGCCAGCAGTTTACAGGGGGATGGCATAGATACGCAGTATTTT.

This clonotype was counted between two and nine times. The rearrangement joins TRBV5-5 to TRBJ1-2; 7 bases match TRBD1. The V and J ends lost 4 bases and 5 bases, in that order; junction bases with no gene match: 8. From germline, CDR1 is SGHKS and CDR2 YYEKEE (reference sequence). The CDR3 consists of 14 residues. CDR3 region: CASSPYRGEYGYTF. DNA for the CDR3: TGTGCCAGCAGCCCTTACAGGGGAGAATATGGCTACACCTTC.

This clonotype was seen repeatedly, ten times or more. This chain joins TRBV5-1 and TRBJ2-5, with no clear D. This CDR3 contains 15 residues. V shed 0 bases and J shed 1 base, with 10 bases lying between them. Per germline, CDR1 SGHRS and CDR2 YFSETQ. The CDR3 is CASSLAVAGQETQYF. CDR3 bases: TGCGCCAGCAGCTTGGCAGTCGCAGGCCAAGAGACCCAGTACTTC.

The chain combines TRBV7-9 with TRBJ2-3; 8 bases fit TRBD2. V gave up 1 base and J gave up 1 base; unmatched junction bases: 7. Germline-derived CDR1 and CDR2 are SEHNR and FQNEAQ (reference sequence). The length of the CDR3 is 17 residues. DNA of the CDR3: TGTGCCAGCAGCTTAGTTAGCGGACTAGCAGGCACAGATACGCAGTATTTT. This translates into CASSLVSGLAGTDTQYF. Full variable domain (missing parts from reference TRBV7-9 and TRBJ2-3): DTGVSQNPRHKITKRGQNVTFRCDPISEHNRLYWYRQTLGQGPEFLTYFQNEAQLEKSRLLSDRFSAERPKGSFSTLEIQRTEQGDSAMYLCASSLVSGLAGTDTQYFGPGTRLTVL.

Many counts were recorded for this clonotype. The rearrangement links TRBV3-1 to TRBJ2-7, with TRBD2 matching 13 bases. The V gene's germline CDR1 is LGHDT and CDR2 YNNKEL (reference sequence). The V and J ends lost 1 base and 4 bases, in that order; junction bases with no gene match: 4. The CDR3 covers 16 residues. The CDR3 here is CASSQGTSGGLYEQYF. CDR3 bases: TGTGCCAGCAGCCAAGGGACTAGCGGGGGTTTGTACGAGCAGTACTTC.

A note on this clonotype: A much larger clone is a single base away; this may be a read error. This chain links TRBV11-3 with TRBJ1-4, with no clear D. V lost 5 bases and J lost 12, with 16 bases in between. This CDR3 comprises 13 residues. Germline V CDR1 and CDR2: SGHNT, YENEEA. This CDR3 is CASSPGLREELFF. The CDR3 nucleotides are TGTGCCAGCAGCCCTGGACTGCGGGAAGAACTGTTTTTT. The full variable domain, completed using reference TRBV11-3 and TRBJ1-4, is EAGVVQSPRYKIIEKKQPVAFWCNPISGHNTLYWYLQNLGQGPELLIRYENEEAVDDSQLPKDRFSAERLKGVDSTLKIQPAELGDSAVYLCASSPGLREELFFGSGTQLSVL.

This clonotype has ten or more counts. The chain combines TRBV5-4 with TRBJ2-1; perhaps TRBD1 as D (6 bases). Germline CDR1 and CDR2: SGHNT and YYREEE (reference sequence). CDR3 length: 16 residues. The V end lost 3 bases, the J end lost 12 bases, and 25 bases lay between the germline ends. This CDR3 is CASSSQPGQDTFLQFF. The CDR3 nucleotides are TGTGCCAGCAGCTCGCAACCGGGACAAGACACCTTTCTGCAGTTCTTC.

For this clonotype: With a much larger clone just one base away, this may be a read error. This chain uses TRBV20-1 with TRBJ2-1; TRBD2 is a possible D gene (5 bases). The ends were cut back, 1 base at V and 3 bases at J, with 10 bases in the middle. Germline assignment: CDR1 DFQATT and CDR2 SNEGSKA (reference sequence). The CDR3 is 14 residues long. The CDR3 region is CSARGSGSYNEQFF. The CDR3 DNA reads as TGCAGTGCTAGAGGCTCGGGGAGCTACAATGAGCAGTTCTTC.

The rearrangement uses TRBV5-5 and TRBJ2-7, with 9 bases matching TRBD2. The CDR3 has 15 residues. Germline V gene sequence: CDR1 SGHKS, CDR2 YYEKEE (reference sequence). V was clipped by 4 bases and J by 4 bases; unmatched bases: 9. The CDR3, as DNA: TGTGCCAGCAGCCCGGGGGCGGGAGGGCCGTACGAGCAGTACTTC. Its protein is CASSPGAGGPYEQYF.

CDR3 loop: CAWKAPGPRNQPQHF. DNA of the CDR3: TGTGCCTGGAAGGCACCCGGACCCAGAAATCAGCCCCAGCATTTT. The chain has TRBV30 and TRBJ1-5; D remains ambiguous. The germline gives CDR1 GTSNPN, CDR2 SVGIG (reference sequence). V was cut by 4 bases and J by 4 bases, with 17 bases left in between. The CDR3 sequence is 15 residues long.

This clonotype was counted between two and nine times. The rearrangement links TRBV10-1 to TRBJ2-2; D is possibly TRBD2 (5 bases). CDR3 length equals 14 residues. Germline V gene sequence: CDR1 WNHNN, CDR2 SYGVQD (reference sequence). The V end was cut by 10 bases, the J end by 2 bases, with 14 bases between. The CDR3 region is CATRKSGNTGELFF. The CDR3 DNA reads as TGCGCCACCAGGAAGAGCGGAAACACCGGGGAGCTGTTTTTT.

This clonotype was counted many times. The chain is built from TRBV7-8 and TRBJ2-1; 8 bases fit TRBD2. Germline V gene sequence: CDR1 SGHVS, CDR2 FQNEAQ. This CDR3 comprises 17 residues. Germline trimming cut 3 bases from V and 7 bases from J; bases unmatched to any gene: 14. The CDR3 here is CASSFSGGPGGGNEQFF. As DNA, the CDR3 is TGTGCCAGCAGCTTTTCGGGAGGGCCTGGTGGGGGTAATGAGCAGTTCTTC.

This clonotype was observed a few times. This chain joins TRBV6-1 and TRBJ2-7; 7 bases match TRBD2. The J segment lost 2 bases and the V segment lost 1 base, leaving 5 bases of the junction unmatched. CDR3 length equals 15 residues. Germline V lookup: CDR1 MNHNS, CDR2 SASEGT. The CDR3 is CASSEEGLPAYEQYF. CDR3 DNA sequence: TGTGCCAGCAGTGAAGAGGGACTACCAGCCTACGAGCAGTACTTC.

This chain links TRBV12-3 or TRBV12-4 with TRBJ2-2; unclear D gene. Trimming took off 6 bases at V and 6 bases at J, with 11 bases between the two ends. This CDR3 has 13 residues. CDR3 sequence: CASSLLVSGELFF. As DNA, the CDR3 is TGTGCCAGCAGCCTACTGGTATCCGGGGAGCTGTTTTTT.

This sequence joins TRBV20-1 and TRBJ2-3, with D perhaps TRBD1 or TRBD2 (5 bases each). From germline, CDR1 is DFQATT and CDR2 SNEGSKA (reference sequence). V was clipped by 0 bases and J by 7 bases, with 26 bases between them. The CDR3 contains 18 residues. The DNA of the CDR3 is TGCAGTGCTAGAGATCCTCCTATAGGGACCAAGCACAGGAATACGCAGTATTTT. Its translation is CSARDPPIGTKHRNTQYF.

This clonotype was counted many times. V usage is TRBV20-1 and J usage is TRBJ2-3; D is ambiguous. Germline CDR1 DFQATT, CDR2 SNEGSKA (reference sequence). The CDR3 contains 14 residues. Trimming took 3 bases from V and 4 from J, leaving 14 bases between them. CDR3 coding DNA: TGCAGTGCTAGGGCGCCCAGAACCCCAGATACGCAGTATTTT. Protein product: CSARAPRTPDTQYF.

In this sample, this clonotype turned up many times. The gene calls are TRBV7-9 and TRBJ2-7; 7 bases agree with TRBD1. The germline CDR1 and CDR2 sequences are SEHNR and FQNEAQ (reference sequence). Trimming at V came to 4 bases and at J to 3 bases, leaving 9 bases not matched to a gene. There are 15 residues in the CDR3. CDR3 amino acids: CASSSDRATIYEQYF. The CDR3 DNA reads TGTGCCAGCAGCTCAGACAGGGCGACTATCTACGAGCAGTACTTC.

This rearrangement joins TRBV5-5 to TRBJ2-7; possibly TRBD1 or TRBD2 for D (5 bases each). The CDR3 loop spans 15 amino acids. Trimming pared 0 bases from V and 4 bases from J, leaving 14 bases between. CDR1 SGHKS and CDR2 YYEKEE come from the germline V gene (reference sequence). The CDR3 loop is CASSLAGTVGYEQYF. The CDR3 nucleotides read TGTGCCAGCAGCTTGGCCGGGACCGTCGGGTACGAGCAGTACTTC. The variable domain in full, with the rest retrieved from reference TRBV5-5 and TRBJ2-7, is DAGVTQSPTHLIKTRGQQVTLRCSPISGHKSVSWYQQVLGQGPQFIFQYYEKEERGRGNFPDRFSARQFPNYSSELNVNALLLGDSALYLCASSLAGTVGYEQYFGPGTRLTVT.

Many counts were recorded for this clonotype. The chain has TRBV12-3 or TRBV12-4 and TRBJ2-7; possible D gene TRBD1, 5 bases. The germline V and J ends were trimmed by 5 bases and 6 bases, with 11 bases remaining between them. The CDR3 is 12 amino acids. The CDR3 bases are TGTGCCAGCAGTACCCAGGGAACCGAGCAGTACTTC. This encodes CASSTQGTEQYF.

V usage is TRBV15 and J usage is TRBJ2-3; TRBD2 agrees at 12 bases. The germline V gene has CDR1 LNHNV and CDR2 YYDKDF (reference sequence). The CDR3 has 18 residues. Trimming removed 5 bases from V and 1 base from J; junction bases left unmatched: 10. The CDR3 DNA follows: TGTGCCACCAGCGGAGGACTAGCGGGATCCTCTCGCACAGATACGCAGTATTTT. Its translation is CATSGGLAGSSRTDTQYF.